What follows are 13 T cell receptor beta chains derived from one specimen sequenced in a study of T cell responses to AZD1222 COVID-19 vaccine listed by TCRdb under 2021. Library preparation used the immunoSEQ multiplex PCR assay. TCRdb mirrors the immuneACCESS table, restricted to in-frame sequences. Some clones are absent from its copies; in checked studies, under half trace to an unresolved V gene, and the reason for the others is unknown. The sample table holds roughly 150,000 clones, of which more than 85% were seen once. 4.4% of the sample rests with the top ten. This specimen's time point label, interpreted: baseline before first vaccination. Sample: peripheral blood, taken on day 0 of AZD1222 vaccination. The receptors were gathered from an adult in good health.

The gene calls are TRBV5-1 and TRBJ1-1; D call uncertain. Germline-derived CDR1 and CDR2 are SGHRS and YFSETQ. The CDR3 is made up of 13 amino acids. V lost 3 bases, J lost 3 bases, and 9 bases lay in between. CDR3 coding DNA: TGCGCCAGCAGCTGGGAGGGTCACACTGAAGCTTTCTTT. As protein: CASSWEGHTEAFF.

This chain links TRBV4-3 with TRBJ2-7, with D hard to call. Looked up from germline, CDR1 is LGHNA and CDR2 is YSLEER. This CDR3 has 12 amino acids. The V gene lost 0 bases and the J gene lost 4 bases, with 4 bases spanning the gap. The CDR3 is CASSQDGYEQYF. CDR3 in DNA: TGCGCCAGCAGCCAAGATGGTTACGAGCAGTACTTC.

The genes are TRBV4-3 and TRBJ1-1; D is undetermined. The CDR3 contains 16 residues. Looked up from germline, CDR1 is LGHNA and CDR2 is YSLEER. V was trimmed by 3 bases and J by 5 bases, leaving 19 bases between them. In DNA, the CDR3 is TGCGCCAGCAGCCAGGGTGGAGAGGGTTCTGGGACTGAAGCTTTCTTT. Its translation is CASSQGGEGSGTEAFF.

This clone was observed once. This sequence joins TRBV13 and TRBJ2-7, with 7 nucleotides matching TRBD2. Trimming removed 5 bases from V and 2 bases from J; junction bases left unmatched: 12. Germline V lookup: CDR1 PRHDT, CDR2 FYEKMQ (reference sequence). CDR3 length: 16 amino acids. The DNA for the CDR3 is TGTGCCAGCAGCACCCCGGGAGGCCCTAATCCCTACGAGCAGTACTTC. As protein: CASSTPGGPNPYEQYF.

V gene TRBV15 combines with J gene TRBJ1-1; TRBD1 is a possible D gene (6 bases). Germline V CDR1 and CDR2: LNHNV, YYDKDF (reference sequence). The CDR3 is made up of 14 amino acids. V was pared by 1 base and J by 8 bases, with 14 bases between. CDR3: CATSRGQAGLEAFF. The CDR3 DNA reads TGTGCCACCAGCAGAGGACAGGCAGGGTTGGAAGCTTTCTTT.

The chain links TRBV27 to TRBJ1-6; the D is unclear. CDR1 and CDR2 from the germline V gene are MNHEY and SMNVEV (reference sequence). CDR3 size: 15 residues. Trimming removed 8 bases at V and 4 bases at J, with 15 bases between. CDR3 sequence: CASAVERPYNSPLHF. The CDR3 DNA reads TGTGCCAGCGCTGTGGAACGGCCATATAATTCACCCCTCCACTTT.

To note about this clone: The same CDR3 also results from other DNA sequences found in this sample. This rearrangement joins TRBV28 to TRBJ2-5; D remains unclear. Germline V gene data show CDR1 as MDHEN and CDR2 as SYDVKM. Trimming removed 3 bases at V and 5 bases at J, with 4 bases between. This CDR3 has 11 residues. DNA of the CDR3: TGTGCCAGCAGTTTGGAGGAGACCCAGTACTTC. Residues: CASSLEETQYF.

This chain connects TRBV9 to TRBJ2-3; D call uncertain. V lost 4 bases to trimming and J lost 0 bases, with 9 bases between them. The V gene's germline CDR1 is SGDLS and CDR2 YYNGEE. This CDR3 is 14 amino acids long. The CDR3 region has the DNA TGTGCCAGCAGCCCAGGACGGAGCACAGATACGCAGTATTTT. Amino acid sequence: CASSPGRSTDTQYF.

This chain connects TRBV9 to TRBJ2-2; TRBD2 is a possible D gene (6 bases). Germline lookup yields CDR1 SGDLS and CDR2 YYNGEE. Trimming shortened V by 4 bases and J by 6 bases, and 13 bases separated the two germline ends. The CDR3 consists of 14 residues. CDR3 DNA: TGTGCCAGCAGCTATGGAGGGCAGTCCGGGGAGCTGTTTTTT. It translates to CASSYGGQSGELFF.

The chain recombines TRBV5-5 with TRBJ2-7; D not certain. This CDR3 is built from 15 residues. V lost 0 bases, J lost 2 bases, and 12 bases lay in between. Germline V gene lookup returns CDR1 SGHKS and CDR2 YYEKEE (reference sequence). CDR3 sequence reads: CASSLAGSQPYEQYF. The DNA for the CDR3 is TGTGCCAGCAGCTTGGCAGGCTCACAACCCTACGAGCAGTACTTC.

The J gene is TRBJ2-7, the V gene TRBV11-3; D unresolved. The length of the CDR3 is 11 residues. With 6 bases removed from V and 2 bases from J, the gap between germline ends came to 5 bases. The germline CDR1 and CDR2 sequences are SGHNT and YENEEA. CDR3 in DNA: TGTGCCAGCAGTCTAGCCTACGAGCAGTACTTC. It translates to CASSLAYEQYF. The full variable domain, completed using reference TRBV11-3 and TRBJ2-7, is EAGVVQSPRYKIIEKKQPVAFWCNPISGHNTLYWYLQNLGQGPELLIRYENEEAVDDSQLPKDRFSAERLKGVDSTLKIQPAELGDSAVYLCASSLAYEQYFGPGTRLTVT.

J is TRBJ1-2 and V is TRBV29-1, with TRBD1 identical over 8 bases. The V segment lost 1 base and the J segment 7 bases; nucleotides outside the gene matches: 11. CDR1 and CDR2 from the germline V gene are SQVTM and ANQGSEA. The CDR3 contains 15 residues. The CDR3 reads CSVEGGQGAWSGYTF. DNA of the CDR3: TGCAGCGTTGAAGGAGGGCAGGGGGCTTGGAGTGGCTACACCTTC.

The J gene is TRBJ1-2, the V gene TRBV6-6, with TRBD1 matching 8 bases. V trimming: 7 bases; J trimming: 5 bases; junction bases outside the gene matches: 9. Looked up from germline, CDR1 is MNHNY and CDR2 is SVGAGI (reference sequence). CDR3 length equals 14 residues. This CDR3 reads CASITGTGLYGYTF. CDR3 bases: TGTGCCAGCATCACCGGGACAGGACTATATGGCTACACCTTC.